These 6 T cell receptor beta chains were sequenced from one sample in a study of regulatory T cells in long-lasting Graves disease. The time point denotes: newly diagnosed GD, antithyroid drugs for less than 3 months. With RNA extracted from PBMCs as input, the TCR library was made. Arm-PCR of CDR3 regions with iRepertoire HTBI primers generated TCR beta libraries. A single record per CDR3 protein comes from TCRdb applying MiXCR to the multiplex PCR reads. This sample has approximately 310,000 distinct CDR3 sequences, with under 20% found just once. The material was peripheral blood mononuclear cells (PBMCs), obtained at new diagnosis, from a patient treated with antithyroid drugs. The receptors shown here come from a female donor with Graves disease.

This clonotype was observed a handful of times. J is TRBJ2-7 and V is TRBV5-1; D gene ambiguous. V lost 4 bases and J lost 9, with 11 bases in between. This CDR3 contains 11 residues. CDR1 SGHRS and CDR2 YFSETQ come from the germline V gene. CDR3 protein: CASSEGFGQYF. The CDR3 DNA is TGCGCCAGCAGCGAAGGGTTTGGGCAGTACTTC.

Note on this clonotype: A far larger clone differs by one base, so this is likely a read error. The chain uses TRBV7-2 and TRBJ2-7, with D tentatively TRBD2 (7 bases). The ends were cut back, 4 bases at V and 0 bases at J, with 13 bases in the middle. This CDR3 spans 15 amino acids. Germline assignment: CDR1 SGHTA and CDR2 FQGNSA. The CDR3 sequence is CASSSLADSSYEQYF. CDR3 bases: TGTGCCAGCAGCTCCCTAGCGGACAGCTCCTACGAGCAGTACTTC.

The V gene is TRBV11-2, the J gene TRBJ2-2; TRBD2 might be the D (6 bases). The CDR3 runs 19 residues. Germline CDR1 reads SGHAT; CDR2 reads FQNNGV. The V end lost 0 bases, the J end lost 4 bases, and 21 bases lay between the germline ends. DNA for the CDR3: TGTGCCAGCAGCTTAGAAATTCCTGGGACTTCCATTTTCACCGGGGAGCTGTTTTTT. It encodes CASSLEIPGTSIFTGELFF.

The rearrangement joins TRBV12-3 or TRBV12-4 to TRBJ1-4, with TRBD1 identical over 8 bases. The length of the CDR3 is 14 residues. With 6 bases clipped from V and 5 bases from J, the junction kept 5 bases outside the gene matches. The CDR3: CASRTGTGNEKLFF. The CDR3 DNA sequence: TGTGCCAGCAGGACCGGGACAGGAAATGAAAAACTGTTTTTT.

This clonotype was recorded a few times. V usage is TRBV11-3 and J usage is TRBJ2-1, with a tentative D call TRBD2 (7 bases). V dropped 3 bases and J dropped 1 base, with 16 bases sitting between them. From germline, CDR1 is SGHNT and CDR2 YENEEA. This CDR3 has 17 amino acids. CDR3 sequence reads: CASSLGQQGGSYNEQFF. CDR3 nucleotides: TGTGCCAGCAGCTTGGGGCAACAGGGAGGGTCCTACAATGAGCAGTTCTTC.

This clonotype appeared a few times. The chain recombines TRBV15 with TRBJ1-5; D gene unclear. The CDR3 covers 13 residues. Germline V gene sequence: CDR1 LNHNV, CDR2 YYDKDF (reference sequence). V dropped 1 base and J dropped 8 bases, with 9 bases sitting between them. The CDR3 sequence is CATSRAGIEPQHF. CDR3 in DNA: TGTGCCACCAGCAGAGCCGGGATTGAGCCCCAGCATTTT.